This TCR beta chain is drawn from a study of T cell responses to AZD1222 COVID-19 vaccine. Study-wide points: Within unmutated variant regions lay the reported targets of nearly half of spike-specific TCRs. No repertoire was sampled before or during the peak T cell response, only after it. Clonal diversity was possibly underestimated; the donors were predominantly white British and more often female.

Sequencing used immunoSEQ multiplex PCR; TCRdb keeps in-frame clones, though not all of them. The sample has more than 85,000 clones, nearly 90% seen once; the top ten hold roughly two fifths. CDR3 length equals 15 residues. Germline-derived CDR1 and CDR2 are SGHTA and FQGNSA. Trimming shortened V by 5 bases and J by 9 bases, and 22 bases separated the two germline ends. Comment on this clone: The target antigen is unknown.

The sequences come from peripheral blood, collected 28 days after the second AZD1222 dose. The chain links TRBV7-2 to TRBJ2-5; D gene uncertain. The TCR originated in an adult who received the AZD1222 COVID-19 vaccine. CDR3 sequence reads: CASSTVTFSSKAQYF. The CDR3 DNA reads TGTGCCAGCAGCACTGTGACTTTCTCCTCCAAGGCCCAGTACTTC.